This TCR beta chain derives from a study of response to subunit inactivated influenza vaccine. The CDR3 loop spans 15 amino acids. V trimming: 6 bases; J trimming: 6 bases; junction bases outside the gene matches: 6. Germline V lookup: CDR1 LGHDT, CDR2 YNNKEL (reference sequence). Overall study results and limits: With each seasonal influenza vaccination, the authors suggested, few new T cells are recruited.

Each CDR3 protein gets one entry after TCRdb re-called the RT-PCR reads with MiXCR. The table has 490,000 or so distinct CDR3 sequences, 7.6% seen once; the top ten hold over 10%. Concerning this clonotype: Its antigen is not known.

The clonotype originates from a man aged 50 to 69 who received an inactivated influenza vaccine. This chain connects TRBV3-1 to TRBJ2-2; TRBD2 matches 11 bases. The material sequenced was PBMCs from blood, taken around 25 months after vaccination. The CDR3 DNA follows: TGTGCCAGCAGACGAACTAGCGGGAGTTCCGGGGAGCTGTTTTTT. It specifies CASRRTSGSSGELFF.